The 21 T cell receptor beta chains presented below share a single source sample, sequenced in a study of T-cell memory formation after mild COVID-19. A single record per CDR3 protein comes from TCRdb applying MiXCR to the 5' RACE reads. The sample contains 580,000 or so distinct CDR3 sequences, 15% to 20% of which appear only once. The specimen was PBMCs or a T cell subset sorted from them (not recorded which). The receptor source for this set is an adult woman who had mild COVID-19 (a few samples of this study predate the infection). Cell type and time point are not known.

This clonotype showed up just once. CDR3 coding DNA: TGCAGCGTCTACCCCATGGACATACTCCGCACAGATACGCAGTATTTT. Residues: CSVYPMDILRTDTQYF. This rearrangement joins TRBV29-1 to TRBJ2-3, with D perhaps matching TRBD1 (5 bases). Germline lookup yields CDR1 SQVTM and CDR2 ANQGSEA. V was clipped by 6 bases and J by 1 base, with 20 bases between them. The CDR3 has 16 amino acids.

This chain uses TRBV15 with TRBJ2-7, with 7 bases aligning to TRBD1. The CDR3 is made up of 14 amino acids. After removal of 5 bases from V and 2 bases from J, the junction contained 6 bases not matched to a gene. Per germline, CDR1 LNHNV and CDR2 YYDKDF (reference sequence). CDR3 sequence: CATSLEQGAYEQYF. For the CDR3, the DNA is TGTGCCACCAGCCTCGAGCAGGGGGCCTACGAGCAGTACTTC.

This chain joins TRBV6-5 and TRBJ2-1; 10 bases fit TRBD1. Unmatched junction bases numbered 6, after V lost 6 bases and J lost 7 bases. This CDR3 comprises 14 residues. CDR1 is MNHEY and CDR2 is SVGAGI in the germline V gene. CDR3 coding DNA: TGTGCCAGCAGCCCCTGGGGACAGGGGAATGAGCAGTTCTTC. The encoded protein is CASSPWGQGNEQFF.

V and J are TRBV12-3 or TRBV12-4 and TRBJ1-1, with D tentatively TRBD1 (5 bases). This CDR3 is built from 11 residues. Trimming took 3 bases from V and 11 from J, leaving 10 bases between them. CDR3: CASSLGDQAFF. The CDR3 bases are TGTGCCAGCAGTTTGGGGGATCAGGCTTTCTTT.

The V and J genes are TRBV12-3 or TRBV12-4 and TRBJ2-2; maybe TRBD1 (5 bases). The V end was cut by 0 bases, the J end by 4 bases, with 9 bases between. The CDR3 has 15 amino acids. The CDR3 is CASSLAQGSTGELFF. CDR3 DNA sequence: TGTGCCAGCAGTTTAGCCCAGGGCTCCACCGGGGAGCTGTTTTTT.

The rearrangement joins TRBV30 to TRBJ2-5; 11 positions agree with TRBD1. This CDR3 contains 12 residues. V lost 5 bases to trimming and J lost 6 bases; unmatched junction nucleotides: 2. The V gene's germline CDR1 is GTSNPN and CDR2 SVGIG (reference sequence). Here the CDR3 DNA reads TGTGCCTGGGGACAGGGGGCGAAGACCCAGTACTTC. Protein sequence: CAWGQGAKTQYF.

This clonotype was detected a few times. The gene calls are TRBV25-1 and TRBJ1-2, with 8 bases lining up with TRBD1. Trimming took 1 base from V and 0 from J; bases not matched to a gene: 7. Looked up from germline, CDR1 is MGHDK and CDR2 is SYGVNS. CDR3 length: 17 residues. In DNA form, the CDR3 reads TGTGCCAGCAGTGAATCCGGGACAGGACCCCCTAACTATGGCTACACCTTC. Translating it yields CASSESGTGPPNYGYTF.

The rearrangement links TRBV21-1 to TRBJ2-1; the D call in the table, TRBD1, was not verified against the DNA. TRBV21-1 is a pseudogene. The CDR3 is made up of 15 amino acids. CDR3 loop: CASSKGLDRVDVQFF. The CDR3 nucleotides are TGTGCCAGCAGCAAAGGATTAGACAGGGTAGATGTGCAGTTCTTC.

This clonotype was picked up a small number of times. The V and J genes are TRBV7-9 and TRBJ1-4; a weak D match, TRBD1 (6 bases). Trimming took off 5 bases at V and 8 bases at J, with 18 bases between the two ends. The germline V gene has CDR1 SEHNR and CDR2 FQNEAQ (reference sequence). The length of the CDR3 is 15 residues. The CDR3 loop is CASSAPGGAWEKLFF. DNA for the CDR3: TGTGCCAGCAGCGCCCCGGGGGGGGCGTGGGAAAAACTGTTTTTT.

This clonotype was observed a few times. The rearrangement links TRBV6-6 to TRBJ1-3, with TRBD1 as a possible D gene (5 bases). The V gene's germline CDR1 is MNHNY and CDR2 SVGAGI (reference sequence). The CDR3 runs 13 residues. Trimming shortened V by 8 bases and J by 0 bases, and 8 bases separated the two germline ends. The CDR3 loop reads CASGGSSGNTIYF. CDR3 sequence (DNA): TGTGCCAGCGGGGGGTCCTCTGGAAACACCATATATTTT.

The chain has TRBV18 and TRBJ2-7, with D possibly matching TRBD1 (6 bases). The CDR3 length is 14 residues. Germline CDR1 KGHSH, CDR2 LQKENI. V lost 0 bases to trimming and J lost 2 bases, with 8 bases between them. DNA for the CDR3: TGTGCCAGCTCACCACCCAGGGGCCCCTACGAGCAGTACTTC. Its translation is CASSPPRGPYEQYF.

This rearrangement joins TRBV20-1 to TRBJ1-5; a possible D gene is TRBD1 (5 bases). This CDR3 contains 17 residues. The germline CDR1 and CDR2 sequences are DFQATT and SNEGSKA (reference sequence). Trimming removed 2 bases at V and 0 bases at J, with 17 bases between. The chain's CDR3 is CSARNRLFSLSNQPQHF. In DNA, the CDR3 is TGCAGTGCTAGAAACAGGCTCTTTAGCCTTAGCAATCAGCCCCAGCATTTT.

The gene calls are TRBV30 and TRBJ1-2; 8 bases match TRBD1. This CDR3 has 14 residues. V lost 4 bases, J lost 8 bases, and 12 bases stayed unmatched. Germline assignment: CDR1 GTSNPN and CDR2 SVGIG (reference sequence). CDR3 region: CAWTEQGVLSGYTF. Here the CDR3 DNA reads TGTGCCTGGACTGAACAGGGGGTATTGAGCGGCTACACCTTC.

The chain carries TRBV3-1 and TRBJ2-7; no clear D gene. Germline V gene data show CDR1 as LGHDT and CDR2 as YNNKEL (reference sequence). The CDR3 runs to 15 residues. Trimming took 0 bases from V and 6 from J, leaving 15 bases between them. The CDR3 region is CASSQDRALGSEQYF. CDR3 DNA sequence: TGTGCCAGCAGCCAAGACCGGGCTCTGGGATCCGAGCAGTACTTC.

V usage is TRBV21-1 and J usage is TRBJ2-7; TRBD2, the D gene given by the table, was not confirmed from the DNA. TRBV21-1 is designated a pseudogene. CDR3 length: 18 amino acids. CDR3 loop: CASSFFPEREERSYEQYF. For the CDR3, the DNA is TGTGCCAGCAGCTTTTTTCCTGAGAGGGAGGAGAGGTCCTACGAGCAGTACTTC.

This sequence joins TRBV20-1 and TRBJ2-3; either TRBD1 or TRBD2 may fit D (5 bases each). The CDR3 sequence is 14 residues long. V dropped 6 bases and J dropped 3 bases, with 16 bases sitting between them. Per the germline V gene, CDR1 is DFQATT and CDR2 is SNEGSKA (reference sequence). CDR3 nucleotides: TGCAGTGCAACCGGTTGGGGGAGTACAGATACGCAGTATTTT. Translation: CSATGWGSTDTQYF.

This clonotype has more than one count but fewer than ten. J is TRBJ2-5 and V is TRBV30, with D hard to call. Germline values: CDR1 GTSNPN, CDR2 SVGIG (reference sequence). V was trimmed by 0 bases and J by 2 bases, leaving 7 bases between them. The CDR3 length is 13 residues. DNA of the CDR3: TGTGCCTGGAGTGTACCGGGTCAAGAGACCCAGTACTTC. Translation gives CAWSVPGQETQYF.

The chain recombines TRBV30 with TRBJ2-3, with 10 bases lining up with TRBD1. J was trimmed by 9 bases and V by 3 bases; bases with no gene match: 12. Germline V gene data show CDR1 as GTSNPN and CDR2 as SVGIG (reference sequence). This CDR3 has 15 residues. The CDR3 DNA reads TGTGCCTGGAGGGCGCCGGGACAGGGACAGGGGACGCAGTATTTT. Amino acid sequence: CAWRAPGQGQGTQYF.

The gene calls are TRBV7-6 and TRBJ2-5, with D perhaps assigned TRBD1 or TRBD2 (7 bases each). Germline V gene sequence: CDR1 SGHVS, CDR2 FNYEAQ. The CDR3 runs to 16 residues. The V end was cut by 5 bases, the J end by 1 base, with 17 bases between. In DNA, the CDR3 is TGTGCCAGCAGCATGAGGACTAGGGGGCCCCAAGAGACCCAGTACTTC. It specifies CASSMRTRGPQETQYF.

This sequence joins TRBV19 and TRBJ1-6, with TRBD1 identical over 7 bases. Germline trimming cut 4 bases from V and 8 bases from J; bases unmatched to any gene: 5. The germline V gene encodes CDR1 LNHDA and CDR2 SQIVND (reference sequence). The CDR3 loop spans 14 amino acids. The CDR3 coding sequence is TGTGCCAGTAGTAACGTCAGGGGGGATTCACCCCTCCACTTT. Translated: CASSNVRGDSPLHF. The full variable domain, with the rest looked up from reference TRBV19 and TRBJ1-6, is DGGITQSPKYLFRKEGQNVTLSCEQNLNHDAMYWYRQDPGQGLRLIYYSQIVNDFQKGDIAEGYSVSREKKESFPLTVTSAQKNPTAFYLCASSNVRGDSPLHFGNGTRLTVT.

This clonotype came up a few times. The chain links TRBV12-3 or TRBV12-4 to TRBJ1-3; 9 bases line up with TRBD1. The CDR3 length is 15 residues. Trimming at V came to 6 bases and at J to 4 bases, leaving 7 bases not matched to a gene. The CDR3 spells CASSSRQGVGNTIYF. CDR3 bases: TGTGCCAGCAGCTCCAGACAGGGGGTCGGAAACACCATATATTTT.